A single sample gave rise to the 17 T cell receptor beta chains below, sequenced in a study of CD8+ T cells in alopecia areata. Following extraction, RNA underwent reverse transcription to cDNA, which served as the sequencing template. Repertoires were generated with immunoSEQ multiplex PCR, while TCRdb's copy carries only in-frame clones and drops some. The sample has 150,000 to 200,000 clones, around 50% seen once. The specimen comprised CD4+ T cells sorted from blood, sampled at week 0. These receptors all come from a human donor with alopecia areata.

This clone was seen only a few times. V usage is TRBV4-1 and J usage is TRBJ1-5; maybe TRBD1 (5 bases). The germline V and J ends were trimmed by 1 base and 7 bases, with 14 bases remaining between them. Looked up from germline, CDR1 is MGHRA and CDR2 is YSYEKL. CDR3 length equals 15 residues. CDR3 residues: CASSQALRTSQPQHF. The CDR3, as DNA: TGCGCCAGCAGCCAAGCGTTGAGGACAAGCCAGCCCCAGCATTTT.

The chain combines TRBV6-1 with TRBJ1-5; tentatively, D is TRBD1 (6 bases). V lost 3 bases, J lost 6 bases, and 18 bases lay in between. The CDR3 is made up of 16 amino acids. Germline-derived CDR1 and CDR2 are MNHNS and SASEGT. This CDR3 reads CASSEILTGSRQPQHF. DNA of the CDR3: TGTGCCAGCAGTGAGATACTAACAGGGTCACGTCAGCCCCAGCATTTT.

The chain recombines TRBV30 with TRBJ2-3, with a weak D call TRBD1 (6 bases). Germline V gene data show CDR1 as GTSNPN and CDR2 as SVGIG (reference sequence). The CDR3 loop spans 12 amino acids. Deletions cut 1 base from V and 9 bases from J, with 11 bases between. DNA of the CDR3: TGTGCCTGGAGTGCGAACAGGGAAACGCAGTATTTT. Translated: CAWSANRETQYF. Supplemented by reference TRBV30 and TRBJ2-3, the full variable domain reads SQTIHQWPATLVQPVGSPLSLECTVEGTSNPNLYWYRQAAGRGLQLLFYSVGIGQISSEVPQNLSASRPQDRQFILSSKKLLLSDSGFYLCAWSANRETQYFGPGTRLTVL.

The chain employs TRBV6-5 and TRBJ2-7; D not certain. This CDR3 spans 16 amino acids. Germline assignment: CDR1 MNHEY and CDR2 SVGAGI. V was clipped by 0 bases and J by 0 bases, with 12 bases between them. Written as DNA, the CDR3 is TGTGCCAGCAGTTACTCGAAGCGTACGGGCTCCTACGAGCAGTACTTC. It yields the protein CASSYSKRTGSYEQYF.

The rearrangement joins TRBV25-1 to TRBJ1-2; TRBD1 matches 8 bases. This CDR3 has 13 amino acids. Germline CDR1 reads MGHDK; CDR2 reads SYGVNS. V dropped 2 bases and J dropped 8; count of bases not matched to a gene: 4. The CDR3 DNA reads as TGTGCCAGCAGTGAACAGGGGGCTCGAGGCTACACCTTC. Its protein product is CASSEQGARGYTF.

This clone was picked up one time. V is TRBV11-2 and J is TRBJ2-3; 10 nucleotides align to TRBD2. The CDR3 spans 17 residues. The V and J ends lost 4 bases and 1 base, in that order; junction bases with no gene match: 8. Germline V CDR1 and CDR2: SGHAT, FQNNGV. Written as DNA, the CDR3 is TGTGCCAGCAGCTCACTGAGCCTAGCGGGGGGCACAGATACGCAGTATTTT. Protein sequence: CASSSLSLAGGTDTQYF. Full variable domain (missing parts from reference TRBV11-2 and TRBJ2-3): EAGVAQSPRYKIIEKRQSVAFWCNPISGHATLYWYQQILGQGPKLLIQFQNNGVVDDSQLPKDRFSAERLKGVDSTLKIQPAKLEDSAVYLCASSSLSLAGGTDTQYFGPGTRLTVL.

The gene calls are TRBV4-2 and TRBJ2-5; D uncertain. Between the trimmed V and J ends, which lost 0 bases and 1 base, there was a span of 12 bases. Germline loops: CDR1 LGHNA, CDR2 YNFKEQ. CDR3 length equals 16 residues. Here the CDR3 reads CASSQEPQKRQETQYF. DNA for the CDR3: TGTGCCAGCAGCCAAGAGCCCCAAAAACGCCAAGAGACCCAGTACTTC.

This clone has just one count. V gene TRBV7-7 combines with J gene TRBJ2-5; 13 nucleotides agree with TRBD2. Germline CDR1 and CDR2: SSHAT and FNYEAQ (reference sequence). The CDR3 length is 18 residues. The ends lost 5 bases at V and 3 bases at J; junction bases unmatched: 12. The CDR3 sequence: CASSPGLAGAVMEETQYF. CDR3 nucleotides: TGTGCCAGCAGCCCCGGACTAGCGGGGGCTGTAATGGAAGAGACCCAGTACTTC.

The CDR3 reads CASSRTGGGETQYF. In nucleotides, the CDR3 is TGTGCCAGCAGTCGTACTGGGGGAGGGGAGACCCAGTACTTC. The chain joins TRBV7-3 to TRBJ2-5; TRBD2 matches 7 bases. The J segment lost 5 bases and the V segment lost 6 bases, leaving 9 bases of the junction unmatched. Germline V lookup: CDR1 SGHTA, CDR2 FQGTGA. The CDR3 sequence is 14 residues long. Complete variable domain (other parts from reference TRBV7-3 and TRBJ2-5): GAGVSQTPSNKVTEKGKYVELRCDPISGHTALYWYRQSLGQGPEFLIYFQGTGAADDSGLPNDRFFAVRPEGSVSTLKIQRTERGDSAVYLCASSRTGGGETQYFGPGTRLLVL.

V is TRBV6-5 and J is TRBJ2-5; D not resolved. V shed 7 bases and J shed 1 base, with 13 bases lying between them. CDR1 is MNHEY and CDR2 is SVGAGI in the germline V gene. CDR3 length: 14 amino acids. The CDR3 nucleotides are TGTGCCAGCACTGTAAGCGCCATCCAAGAGACCCAGTACTTC. Protein sequence: CASTVSAIQETQYF.

The V gene is TRBV9, the J gene TRBJ2-1; possibly TRBD1 for D (6 bases). This CDR3 is built from 12 residues. Germline-derived CDR1 and CDR2 are SGDLS and YYNGEE. Trimming shortened V by 4 bases and J by 7 bases, and 9 bases separated the two germline ends. The CDR3 here is CASSPQGNEQFF. DNA of the CDR3: TGTGCCAGCAGCCCCCAGGGGAATGAGCAGTTCTTC.

The CDR3 region has the DNA TGTGCCAGCGAGTTCTTCCCCGGGGAGCTGTTTTTT. Translation: CASEFFPGELFF. V is TRBV2 and J is TRBJ2-2; D is undetermined. Germline V gene data show CDR1 as SNHLY and CDR2 as FYNNEI. The length of the CDR3 is 12 residues. V was shortened by 8 bases and J by 6 bases, with 10 bases between the two germline ends.

The chain is built from TRBV6-5 and TRBJ2-3; D ambiguous. This CDR3 contains 15 residues. Between the trimmed V and J ends, which lost 7 bases and 2 bases, there was a span of 16 bases. The germline V gene has CDR1 MNHEY and CDR2 SVGAGI. CDR3 DNA sequence: TGTGCCAGCAAGCCGGGCCCACAATTCACAGATACGCAGTATTTT. This translates into CASKPGPQFTDTQYF.

The genes are TRBV6-5 and TRBJ1-1; the D gene is possibly TRBD1 (5 bases). V lost 7 bases and J 4 bases, leaving 13 bases between the germline ends. This CDR3 spans 13 amino acids. The germline V gene has CDR1 MNHEY and CDR2 SVGAGI. The CDR3 region has the DNA TGTGCCAGCAAGCAAGGGGTCGGCACTGAAGCTTTCTTT. Translated: CASKQGVGTEAFF.

The J gene is TRBJ1-1, the V gene TRBV2; D is possibly TRBD1 (5 bases). In germline, CDR1 is SNHLY, CDR2 FYNNEI. The CDR3 is made up of 13 amino acids. V was pared by 8 bases and J by 7 bases, with 17 bases between. For the CDR3, the DNA is TGTGCCAGCTCATGGGGAGGAGGGGATGAAGCTTTCTTT. Translation: CASSWGGGDEAFF.

This chain links TRBV9 with TRBJ2-5, with D uncertain. V lost 0 bases, J lost 5 bases, and 11 bases lay in between. Germline V lookup: CDR1 SGDLS, CDR2 YYNGEE. The CDR3 sequence is 14 residues long. The CDR3 sequence is CASSVDGYGETQYF. For the CDR3, the DNA is TGTGCCAGCAGCGTAGACGGCTACGGGGAGACCCAGTACTTC.

This sequence joins TRBV2 and TRBJ1-5; D gene unclear. Germline CDR1 is SNHLY and CDR2 is FYNNEI. V gave up 1 base and J gave up 6 bases, with 4 bases separating them. The CDR3 has 12 amino acids. CDR3 bases: TGTGCCAGCAGTGAAGGGAGTCAGCCCCAGCATTTT. This encodes CASSEGSQPQHF.